This TCR beta chain was sequenced in a study of molecular identifiers for immune sequencing clone quantification. Study-wide results and limits: Spiked Jurkat TCR RNA equivalent to one cell was reportedly detectable in around 980,000 naive cells. More than 97% of effector molecules, versus under 1% of naive-cell molecules, belonged to clones above 20 RNA copies.

TCRdb ran MiXCR on the PCR reads and lists one entry per CDR3 protein. The table includes about 330,000 distinct CDR3 sequences, roughly a quarter detected once. This clonotype showed up just a few times. The antigen remains unidentified. This receptor was identified in a human donor in good health. Some libraries in this study had Jurkat cell RNA spiked in. Sequenced input: naive CD8+ T cells from blood, with Jurkat cell RNA spiked in. Subset specified: FACS-sorted CD8+CD4-CCR7+CD45RA+ naive T cells.

This CDR3 reads CASSQDTSNQPQHF. Here the CDR3 DNA reads TGTGCCAGCAGCCAGGACACTAGCAATCAGCCCCAGCATTTT. This chain joins TRBV7-9 and TRBJ1-5; tentative D call: TRBD1 (5 bases). V was clipped by 5 bases and J by 0 bases, with 8 bases between them. The CDR3 runs to 14 residues. The germline V gene has CDR1 SEHNR and CDR2 FQNEAQ (reference sequence).